These T cell receptor beta chains were read from a single sample in a study of blood T cell repertoires in COVID-19. Clones were sequenced by immunoSEQ multiplex PCR, and TCRdb holds only the in-frame ones, with some missing. This table holds approximately 250,000 clones, around nine tenths found once. The sequenced material came from peripheral blood. These receptors came from a man aged 35 to 55 with active or convalescent COVID-19. Each CDR3 is given with its conserved first and last residue. D genes are given only for firm matches. Clone size is not always given. Where it is, it says once, few, many or a class for expanded clones.

d_gene	v_gene	abundance	j_gene	CDR3nt	CDR3aa
TRBD1	TRBV5-1	.	TRBJ2-3	TGCGCCAGCAGCTTGGGGACAGGTCCAAGCACAGATACGCAGTATTTT	CASSLGTGPSTDTQYF
.	TRBV7-9	.	TRBJ1-1	TGTGCCAGCAGCTCCGACACTGAAGCTTTCTTT	CASSSDTEAFF
TRBD1	TRBV27	.	TRBJ1-5	TGTGCCAGCAGTTGGGGACAGGGTAACAATCAGCCCCAGCATTTT	CASSWGQGNNQPQHF
TRBD1	TRBV12-3/TRBV12-4	.	TRBJ1-2	TGTGCCAGCAGTGCACAGGGGTTTGCGGGCTACACCTTC	CASSAQGFAGYTF
.	TRBV27	once	TRBJ2-3	TGTGCCAGCACCCCGCCGGGCACAGATACGCAGTATTTT	CASTPPGTDTQYF
.	TRBV11-3	.	TRBJ2-7	TGTGCCAGCAGCGAGACAGGCTACGAGCAGTACTTC	CASSETGYEQYF
.	TRBV23-1	.	TRBJ1-5	TGCGCCAGCAGTCCCCCCGTCGGGTCTTGGGGCAATCAGCCCCAGCATTTT	CASSPPVGSWGNQPQHF
.	TRBV6-4	.	TRBJ2-1	TGTGCCAGCAGTGTGGCACAGGGAAATGAGCAGTTCTTC	CASSVAQGNEQFF
.	TRBV12-3/TRBV12-4	.	TRBJ1-1	TGTGCCACCCTGGGGGGAGGCAACACTGAAGCTTTCTTT	CATLGGGNTEAFF
.	TRBV4-2	.	TRBJ2-3	TGTGCCAGCAGCCAACCAGACGGGGCAGATACGCAGTATTTT	CASSQPDGADTQYF